The rows below give T cell receptor beta chains drawn from one sample of a study of immune evolution from preneoplasia to lung adenocarcinoma. Sequencing used immunoSEQ multiplex PCR; TCRdb keeps in-frame clones, though not all of them. Among around 41,000 clones listed, more than 60% were seen once. Sequencing was performed on FFPE invasive lung adenocarcinoma tissue. The source is a person aged 55 to 75 with lung adenocarcinoma. Both conserved end residues are part of each CDR3. A D gene is named only where the DNA matches it firmly. Clone size is shown for a subset of rows, as once, few, many or a class of expanded clone.

d_call j_call v_call clone_size cdr3_length cdr3_aa cdr3_nt
. TRBJ1-3 TRBV11-3 . 15 CASSRSRAPGNTIYF TGTGCCAGCAGCCGATCCCGGGCTCCGGGAAACACCATATATTTT
. TRBJ2-1 TRBV7-9 . 13 CASSSSSYNEQFF TGTGCCAGCAGCTCTAGTTCCTACAATGAGCAGTTCTTC
TRBD2 TRBJ2-5 TRBV7-2 once 16 CASSLEWAGGAETQYF TGTGCCAGCAGCTTAGAATGGGCGGGAGGGGCAGAGACCCAGTACTTC
. TRBJ2-5 TRBV6-1 . 17 CASSEGATIAYQETQYF TGTGCCAGCAGTGAAGGCGCTACTATTGCGTACCAAGAGACCCAGTACTTC
TRBD1 TRBJ1-2 TRBV5-1 few 16 CASSPTNIRGTYGYTF TGCGCCAGCAGCCCGACGAACATCAGGGGGACTTATGGCTACACCTTC
. TRBJ1-3 TRBV5-1 . 16 CASSLVRSTSGNTIYF TGCGCCAGCAGCTTGGTGAGGTCGACCTCTGGAAACACCATATATTTT
TRBD1 TRBJ1-2 TRBV5-6 . 14 CASSNRGHDYGYTF TGTGCCAGCAGCAACAGGGGGCATGACTATGGCTACACCTTC
TRBD2 TRBJ2-1 TRBV14 . 17 CASSPRRLAGGNHEQFF TGTGCCAGCAGCCCCCGGAGACTAGCGGGAGGAAACCATGAGCAGTTCTTC
. TRBJ2-6 TRBV6-4 . 16 CASSSTGSSGANVLTF TGTGCCAGCAGTTCGACAGGTAGCTCTGGGGCCAACGTCCTGACTTTC
. TRBJ2-7 TRBV10-1 . 12 CASNTTGYEQYF TGCGCCAGCAACACGACAGGTTACGAGCAGTACTTC
. TRBJ1-1 TRBV6-1 . 14 CASSSGPGTAEAFF TGTGCCAGCAGTTCCGGACCAGGGACGGCTGAAGCTTTCTTT
. TRBJ2-1 TRBV29-1 . 10 CSVGVNEQFF TGCAGCGTTGGGGTCAATGAGCAGTTCTTC
. TRBJ2-2 TRBV27 . 17 CASSLSFGGGSTGELFF TGTGCCAGCAGTTTATCGTTTGGAGGGGGAAGCACCGGGGAGCTGTTTTTT
. TRBJ2-2 TRBV18 . 12 CASSPYTGELFF TGTGCCAGCTCACCTTATACCGGGGAGCTGTTTTTT
. TRBJ1-5 TRBV28 . 15 CASRTRGAGNQPQHF TGTGCCAGCAGAACAAGGGGGGCCGGCAATCAGCCCCAGCATTTT
TRBD1 TRBJ2-7 TRBV27 . 15 CASSFRYDRAYEQYF TGTGCCAGCAGTTTCCGGTACGACAGGGCATACGAGCAGTACTTC
. TRBJ2-3 TRBV28 . 19 CASSFSVRLDYPSTDTQYF TGTGCCAGCAGTTTTAGTGTAAGACTGGACTACCCTAGCACAGATACGCAGTATTTT
. TRBJ2-5 TRBV21-1 . 14 CASVIALYQETQYF TGTGCCAGCGTGATCGCCTTGTACCAAGAGACCCAGTACTTC
. TRBJ2-4 TRBV2 . 12 CASTPLKNIQYF TGTGCCAGCACCCCCCTCAAAAACATTCAGTACTTC